This T cell receptor beta chain comes out of a study of T cell repertoires in cytomegalovirus infection. Overall study: Used in the study were CMV epitopes, some recently identified and HLA-C-restricted, others well-studied and HLA-B-restricted.

With 7 bases clipped from V and 6 bases from J, the junction kept 11 bases outside the gene matches. This CDR3 region has 15 residues. CDR1 is MNHNS and CDR2 is SASEGT in the germline V gene. MiXCR was run by TCRdb on the reads, yielding one entry per CDR3 protein. The table lists 600,000 to 700,000 distinct CDR3 sequences, roughly 36% of them singletons. Of note for this clonotype: The antigen is undetermined.

The sequence was obtained from a human donor in good health (CMV status not recorded). Some clones in this sample may be carry-over from other donors' samples. This chain uses TRBV6-1 with TRBJ2-7, with 11 bases identical to TRBD2. The starting material was cultured PBMCs, obtained from culture after CMV antigen stimulation. Here the CDR3 reads CASTLRTSGFSEQYF. The CDR3 coding sequence is TGTGCCAGCACCCTCCGGACTAGCGGGTTCTCCGAGCAGTACTTC.